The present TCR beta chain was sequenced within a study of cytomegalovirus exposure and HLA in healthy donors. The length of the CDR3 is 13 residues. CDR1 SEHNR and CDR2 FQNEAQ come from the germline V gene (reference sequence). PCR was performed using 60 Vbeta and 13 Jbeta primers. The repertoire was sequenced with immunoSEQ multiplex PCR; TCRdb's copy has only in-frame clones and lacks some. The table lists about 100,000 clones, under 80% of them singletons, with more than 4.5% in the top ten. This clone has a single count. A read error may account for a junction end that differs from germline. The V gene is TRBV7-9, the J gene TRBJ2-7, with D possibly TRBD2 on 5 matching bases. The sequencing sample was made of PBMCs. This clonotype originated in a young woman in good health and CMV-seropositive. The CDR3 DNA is TGTTCCAGCAGCTTAGCAGCGGAGTACGAGCAGTACTTC. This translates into CSSSLAAEYEQYF.